The present TCR beta chain was sequenced within a study of cytomegalovirus exposure and HLA in healthy donors. Whole-study findings and limits: CMV serostatus was the sole immune exposure data available. In a later analysis, HLA-associated TCR beta chains were more clonally expanded than equally common others.

Researchers ran the PCR with 60 Vbeta and 13 Jbeta primers. Profiled with immunoSEQ multiplex PCR; TCRdb holds only in-frame clones, not every one. The repertoire consists of about 55,000 clones, with 50% to 70% occurring once and the leading ten covering 10% to 15%. On this clone itself: What it recognizes is unknown.

V dropped 4 bases and J dropped 5; count of bases not matched to a gene: 7. The CDR3 sequence is 14 residues long. Germline lookup yields CDR1 KGHSH and CDR2 LQKENI. The rearrangement links TRBV18 to TRBJ1-1, with 7 positions matching TRBD1. The sequencing input was PBMCs. This receptor was obtained from a human donor in good health. The CDR3 nucleotides are TGTGCCAGCTCACGCGACAGGGCCGGGACTGAAGCTTTCTTT. Its translation is CASSRDRAGTEAFF.